The present entry profiles one T cell receptor (beta chain) with its context. The V end was cut by 7 bases, the J end by 3 bases, with 7 bases between. Germline V gene sequence: CDR1 MNHEY, CDR2 SMNVEV (reference sequence). The CDR3 runs to 12 residues. After isolation, RNA underwent reverse transcription to generate cDNA as the sequencing template. Clones were read by immunoSEQ multiplex PCR, and TCRdb kept only the in-frame ones, dropping some. Of 140,000 to 150,000 clones listed, about two thirds are singletons. The source of the sample is a study of CD8+ T cells in alopecia areata. The source is a human donor in good health. Sequences were obtained from CD8+ T cells sorted from blood. The J gene is TRBJ2-1, the V gene TRBV27; D is ambiguous. The chain's CDR3 is CASITDYNEQFF. The CDR3 coding sequence is TGTGCCAGCATTACCGACTACAATGAGCAGTTCTTC.